This is a list of T cell receptor beta chains from one sample in a study of OX40 agonist ivuxolimab in advanced cancers. Libraries were prepared by immunoSEQ multiplex PCR; TCRdb keeps only in-frame clonotypes and omits some of them. The sample consists of approximately 100,000 clones, around 90% of them appearing once. The input for sequencing was CD4+ or CD8+ T cells sorted from blood, taken in a trial of the OX40 agonist ivuxolimab. The source is an adult with an advanced solid tumor such as melanoma, head and neck, liver or kidney cancer. Both conserved end residues are part of each CDR3. A D gene is named only where the DNA matches it firmly. Clone sizes are given selectively: once, few, many, or a class where the clone is expanded.

V gene	clone size	J gene	D gene	CDR3 DNA	CDR3 protein
TRBV5-1	once	TRBJ2-5	TRBD2	TGCGCCAGCAGCCTCGATCTGCTAGCGGGAAGGGGGCCAGGGAAAGAGACCCAGTACTTC	CASSLDLLAGRGPGKETQYF
TRBV6-5	NA	TRBJ2-7	NA	TGTGCCAGCGGGACTCGACTCTACGAGCAGTACTTC	CASGTRLYEQYF
TRBV6-5	NA	TRBJ2-7	TRBD1	TGTGCCAGCAGCCGGGACAGGTCCTCCTACGAGCAGTACTTC	CASSRDRSSYEQYF
TRBV7-2	NA	TRBJ2-4	NA	TGTGCCAGCAGCTCACGGACCGAGAATCCCAAAAACATTCAGTACTTC	CASSSRTENPKNIQYF
TRBV4-2	NA	TRBJ2-1	TRBD2	TGTGCCAGCAGCCAAGGGACTAGCATCGGTCTGGATGAGCAGTTCTTC	CASSQGTSIGLDEQFF
TRBV28	NA	TRBJ2-4	NA	TGTGCCAGCAGTTATACAGGGATCGCCAAAAACATTCAGTACTTC	CASSYTGIAKNIQYF
TRBV28	once	TRBJ2-7	NA	TGTGCCACCCAGGGAAGGGGTGGCGAGCAGTACTTC	CATQGRGGEQYF
TRBV11-3	NA	TRBJ2-2	NA	TGTGCCAGCAGCCAAGAACGGTCGCCGTCCGGGGAGCTGTTTTTT	CASSQERSPSGELFF
TRBV7-9	once	TRBJ1-1	NA	TGTGCCAGCAGTTCAAACGACAGGTCTTGGGGGACTGAAGCTTTCTTT	CASSSNDRSWGTEAFF
TRBV19	NA	TRBJ2-7	TRBD1	TGTGCCAGTAGTATGGTCGCAGGGGGTATCTGGGAGCAGTACTTC	CASSMVAGGIWEQYF
TRBV5-1	NA	TRBJ2-2	TRBD2	TGCGCCAGCAGCTTGGCGGTAGCGGGAAACACCGGGGAGCTGTTTTTT	CASSLAVAGNTGELFF
TRBV25-1	NA	TRBJ2-6	TRBD1	TGTGCCAGCAGTGAATGGGGACAGGGGGACCCCGTCCTGACTTTC	CASSEWGQGDPVLTF
TRBV19	once	TRBJ2-3	TRBD2	TGTGCCAGTAGTATAGGGTCTAGCGGGTACCGCACAGATACGCAGTATTTT	CASSIGSSGYRTDTQYF
TRBV6-5	NA	TRBJ1-1	NA	TGTGCCAGCAGTCGAACAGGGGAAGCTTTCTTT	CASSRTGEAFF
TRBV5-4	few	TRBJ2-3	NA	TGTGCCAGCAGCCTAGGGCCATACACAGATACGCAGTATTTT	CASSLGPYTDTQYF
TRBV15	NA	TRBJ2-7	TRBD1	TGTGCCACCAGCAGAGATATTACAGGGGAATACGAGCAGTACTTC	CATSRDITGEYEQYF
TRBV21-1	NA	TRBJ1-4	NA	TGTGCCAGCAGCAAAAACTGCCAGGGTTGTCGGGAAAAACTGTTTTTT	CASSKNCQGCREKLFF
TRBV28	NA	TRBJ2-7	NA	TGTGCCAGCAGTCCGTTAGCGCCCTACGAGCAGTACTTC	CASSPLAPYEQYF
TRBV11-3	NA	TRBJ2-1	NA	TGTGCCAGCAGTTTAGCGGTACGCCACAATGAGCAGTTCTTC	CASSLAVRHNEQFF
TRBV27	NA	TRBJ1-2	NA	TGTGCCAGCGGTCAACGAGGACAGATAACTAACTATGGCTACACCTTC	CASGQRGQITNYGYTF
TRBV5-4	NA	TRBJ2-1	TRBD2	TGTGCCAGCAGCTTGTTAATGAGGGAGGGCCCTCGAGCTCAGTTCTTC	CASSLLMREGPRAQFF
TRBV13	NA	TRBJ2-7	NA	TGTGCCAGCAGCTACCGGGACACTCCCGAGCAGTACTTC	CASSYRDTPEQYF
TRBV15	NA	TRBJ2-3	NA	TGTGCCACCAGCAGAGATCCAGGACCCGCAGCAGATACGCAGTATTTT	CATSRDPGPAADTQYF
TRBV21-1	NA	TRBJ1-2	NA	TGTGCCAGCATGCCCTTGATCTATGGCTACACCTTC	CASMPLIYGYTF
TRBV7-3	NA	TRBJ2-2	NA	TGTGCCAGCAGCCCCGTTAGCACCGGGGAGCTGTTTTTT	CASSPVSTGELFF
TRBV5-1	NA	TRBJ1-5	NA	TGCGCCAGCAGCTTGCTACCAGGGGCGGACCAGCCCCAGCATTTT	CASSLLPGADQPQHF
TRBV11-2	NA	TRBJ1-2	NA	TGTGCCAGCAGTTCGGGGGGGGATTCTAACTATGGCTACACCTTC	CASSSGGDSNYGYTF
TRBV6-5	NA	TRBJ2-1	TRBD1	TGTGCCAGCAGTTACTACGGGACAGCTTATAATGAGCAGTTCTTC	CASSYYGTAYNEQFF
TRBV6-1	NA	TRBJ2-3	TRBD2	TGTGCCAGCAGTGAAGCGGTAGCGGGAGGTTTGGGCACAGATACGCAGTATTTT	CASSEAVAGGLGTDTQYF
TRBV28	NA	TRBJ1-2	NA	TGTGCCAGCAGTTTTCCCCACAGGGCGGGCACCTTC	CASSFPHRAGTF
TRBV30	NA	TRBJ2-3	TRBD2	TGTGCCTGGAGTGTGGGCGGGGCCAGCGGGAATACGCAGTATTTT	CAWSVGGASGNTQYF
TRBV7-2	once	TRBJ1-3	NA	TGTGCCAGCAGCCGGAACGCGATCGGAAACTCTGGAAACACCATATATTTT	CASSRNAIGNSGNTIYF
TRBV7-2	NA	TRBJ2-7	TRBD2	TGTGCCAGCAGCCCATTCCTAGCGGGAGCCTCCTACGAGCAGTACTTC	CASSPFLAGASYEQYF
TRBV10-3	NA	TRBJ2-5	TRBD1	TGTGCCATCAGCAGTACAGGGGACCAAGAGACCCAGTACTTC	CAISSTGDQETQYF
TRBV2	NA	TRBJ1-1	NA	TGTGCCAGTACGGGACAAACAAACACTGAAGCTTTCTTT	CASTGQTNTEAFF
TRBV18	NA	TRBJ2-7	NA	TGTGCCAGCTCACCACCGACTACGAGATACGAGCAGTACTTC	CASSPPTTRYEQYF
TRBV7-3	NA	TRBJ1-1	NA	TGTGCCAGCAGCTTAGGGGTTGTGGGCACTGAAGCTTTCTTT	CASSLGVVGTEAFF
TRBV19	NA	TRBJ1-5	NA	TGTGCCAGTGGGGGGGGCTACAATCAGCCCCAGCATTTT	CASGGGYNQPQHF
TRBV29-1	NA	TRBJ2-5	NA	TGCAGCGCTTCCAGACTGACCGGCGGGCAAGGAGAGACCCAGTACTTC	CSASRLTGGQGETQYF
TRBV19	NA	TRBJ1-2	TRBD1	TGTGCCAGTAGTATCGCGGCCGGGACAGGACTAAACTATGGCTACACCTTC	CASSIAAGTGLNYGYTF
TRBV6-6	NA	TRBJ2-7	TRBD1	TGTGCCAGCAGTTACTCGTCGGACAGGGGTGACGAGCAGTACTTC	CASSYSSDRGDEQYF
TRBV5-1	NA	TRBJ2-7	TRBD2	TGCGCCAGCAGCGCGGGACTAGCGGGGGTCTACGAGCAGTACTTC	CASSAGLAGVYEQYF
TRBV27	NA	TRBJ2-1	NA	TGTGCCAGCAGTTCACCGCTGCGCGCAAGGCCTGAGCAGTTCTTC	CASSSPLRARPEQFF
TRBV7-9	NA	TRBJ2-7	NA	TGTGCCAGCAGCATAAGGGGCTACGAGCAGTACTTC	CASSIRGYEQYF
TRBV7-2	NA	TRBJ1-5	NA	TGTGCCAGCAGCTCCTATCCGGGCCCTAATCAGCCCCAGCATTTT	CASSSYPGPNQPQHF
TRBV19	NA	TRBJ2-2	NA	TGTGCCAGTACCACGGGAGACTACACCGGGGAGCTGTTTTTT	CASTTGDYTGELFF
TRBV11-1	NA	TRBJ2-3	TRBD2	TGTGCCAGCAGCTTAGACGGGACTAGCGGGTGGTGGGGCACAGATACGCAGTATTTT	CASSLDGTSGWWGTDTQYF
TRBV11-3	NA	TRBJ1-5	NA	TGTGCCAGCAGCTCCGACGCCGGACTTTATCAGCCCCAGCATTTT	CASSSDAGLYQPQHF
TRBV5-1	NA	TRBJ2-1	NA	TGCGCCAGCAGCTTGGCCTTGGGGGGCCTAGCGCATGATGGGGGGCAGTTCTTC	CASSLALGGLAHDGGQFF
TRBV5-5	NA	TRBJ1-4	NA	TGTGCCAGCAGCTTCCGGCCCCGTGAAAAACTGTTTTTT	CASSFRPREKLFF
TRBV30	NA	TRBJ1-2	TRBD1	TGTGCCTGGAGTGTTAATCCAGGGGGCTATAACTATGGCTACACCTTC	CAWSVNPGGYNYGYTF
TRBV5-6	NA	TRBJ2-2	NA	TGTGCCAGCAGCTTTGGGCTTAGGGGAACCACCGGGGAGCTGTTTTTT	CASSFGLRGTTGELFF
TRBV28	NA	TRBJ2-3	NA	TGTGCCAGCACCTTGTGGATGGGGGCTGAAGGCACAGATACGCAGTATTTT	CASTLWMGAEGTDTQYF
TRBV7-3	NA	TRBJ2-2	TRBD2	TGTGCCAGCAGCTTTTCGGGGGGGAACACCGGGGAGCTGTTTTTT	CASSFSGGNTGELFF
TRBV7-2	NA	TRBJ2-1	NA	TGTGCCAGCAGCTTAGACTCCCGTCCCCGATCCTACAATGAGCAGTTCTTC	CASSLDSRPRSYNEQFF